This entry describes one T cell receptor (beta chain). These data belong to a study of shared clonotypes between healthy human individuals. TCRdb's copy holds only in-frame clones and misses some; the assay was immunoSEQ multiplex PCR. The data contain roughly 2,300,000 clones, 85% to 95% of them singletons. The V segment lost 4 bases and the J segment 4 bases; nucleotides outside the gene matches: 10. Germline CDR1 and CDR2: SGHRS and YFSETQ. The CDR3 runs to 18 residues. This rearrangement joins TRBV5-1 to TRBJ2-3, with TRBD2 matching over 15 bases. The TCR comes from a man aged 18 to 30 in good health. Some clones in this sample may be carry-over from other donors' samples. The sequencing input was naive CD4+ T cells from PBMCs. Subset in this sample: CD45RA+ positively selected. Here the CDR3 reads CASSPGGLAGGTPDTQYF. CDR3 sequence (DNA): TGCGCCAGCAGCCCGGGGGGACTAGCGGGAGGAACCCCAGATACGCAGTATTTT.